The rows below give T cell receptor beta chains drawn from one sample of a study of T-cell memory formation after mild COVID-19. TCRdb called the 5' RACE reads again in MiXCR, with one record for every CDR3 protein. The sample records more than 250,000 distinct CDR3 sequences, about 16% being singletons. The sample taken for sequencing was PBMCs or a T cell subset sorted from them (not recorded which). The receptors shown here come from a man in his late teens or twenties who had mild COVID-19 (a few samples of this study predate the infection). Cell type and time point are not known. Each CDR3 is given with its conserved first and last residue. Each record gives: V gene, J gene, clone size, D gene, CDR3 DNA, CDR3 protein. The D gene is left open where the match is weak. Not all rows give a size; the values are once, few, many and, for expanded clones, a class.

V: TRBV7-3
J: TRBJ1-1
size: NA
D: NA
DNA: TGTGCCAGCAGCCAGACAGGCCGAGACACTGAAGCTTTCTTT
CDR3: CASSQTGRDTEAFF

V: TRBV2
J: TRBJ1-1
size: NA
D: TRBD1
DNA: TGTGCCAGCAGTGTGACAGGGGGCGGCGGTTTCACTGAAGCTTTCTTT
CDR3: CASSVTGGGGFTEAFF

V: TRBV10-3
J: TRBJ1-1
size: few
D: NA
DNA: TGTGCCATCAGTGAGTCGAATACAGTCACTGAAGCTTTCTTT
CDR3: CAISESNTVTEAFF

V: TRBV20-1
J: TRBJ1-6
size: NA
D: NA
DNA: TGCAGTGCTAGAGACCCCCCGGGGTATAATTCACCCCTCCACTTT
CDR3: CSARDPPGYNSPLHF

V: TRBV7-9
J: TRBJ2-5
size: NA
D: TRBD2
DNA: TGTGCCAGCAGCTTGGTGCCTAGCGGGAAACAAGAGACCCAGTACTTC
CDR3: CASSLVPSGKQETQYF

V: TRBV18
J: TRBJ1-5
size: NA
D: NA
DNA: TGTGCCAGCTCACCAGGTTCCGGAGAGCCCCAGCATTTT
CDR3: CASSPGSGEPQHF

V: TRBV12-3/TRBV12-4
J: TRBJ2-2
size: NA
D: NA
DNA: TGTGCCAGCATCCGAGGGGGGGACCACCGGACCGGGGAGCTGTTTTTT
CDR3: CASIRGGDHRTGELFF

V: TRBV12-3/TRBV12-4
J: TRBJ2-4
size: many
D: NA
DNA: TGTGCCAGCAGCGGTTACGGACGGACCATTCAGTACTTC
CDR3: CASSGYGRTIQYF

V: TRBV20-1
J: TRBJ2-4
size: few
D: NA
DNA: TGCAGTGCCACAACATCCGGGACCCTGGGAAACATTCAGTACTTC
CDR3: CSATTSGTLGNIQYF

V: TRBV18
J: TRBJ1-1
size: NA
D: NA
DNA: TGTGCCAGCTCTACCGGGGAGAACACTGAAGCTTTCTTT
CDR3: CASSTGENTEAFF

V: TRBV6-2/TRBV6-3
J: TRBJ1-5
size: few
D: NA
DNA: TGTGCCAGCAGGCCGACAGGAGGGGTTCTGCAGCCCCAGCATTTT
CDR3: CASRPTGGVLQPQHF

V: TRBV6-5
J: TRBJ2-3
size: few
D: NA
DNA: TGTGCCAGTCTAGGGACTTACACAGATACGCAGTATTTT
CDR3: CASLGTYTDTQYF

V: TRBV5-6
J: TRBJ2-2
size: few
D: NA
DNA: TGTGCCAGCAGCTTCCCGATACTGGGGGGTAGCTTCTCGTCCGGGGAGCTGTTTTTT
CDR3: CASSFPILGGSFSSGELFF

V: TRBV4-1
J: TRBJ1-6
size: few
D: NA
DNA: TGCGCCAGCAGGGAAGGAGGCTCCTATAATTCACCCCTCCACTTT
CDR3: CASREGGSYNSPLHF

V: TRBV7-9
J: TRBJ1-5
size: few
D: NA
DNA: TGTGCCAGCAGCTTAGGGACTTCTACACAGCCCCAGCATTTT
CDR3: CASSLGTSTQPQHF

V: TRBV4-2
J: TRBJ1-2
size: many
D: NA
DNA: TGTGCCAGCAGCCAAGATTGGAGCAGCCGGATTGATGGCTACACCTTC
CDR3: CASSQDWSSRIDGYTF

V: TRBV7-7
J: TRBJ2-7
size: NA
D: TRBD2
DNA: TGTGCCAGCAGCTCCGGGAGGCCGTTGGACCACGAGCAGTACTTC
CDR3: CASSSGRPLDHEQYF

V: TRBV25-1
J: TRBJ2-1
size: NA
D: TRBD1
DNA: TGTGCCAGCAGTGAAGGAGACAGGGGGGTGGGCTTCTTC
CDR3: CASSEGDRGVGFF

V: TRBV7-2
J: TRBJ2-5
size: few
D: NA
DNA: TGTGCCAGCAGCCGCGACGCCAGGGGTGAGACCCAGTACTTC
CDR3: CASSRDARGETQYF

V: TRBV7-2
J: TRBJ2-5
size: NA
D: NA
DNA: TGTGCCAGCAGCTCCCGGGATATGGCGACCCAGTACTTC
CDR3: CASSSRDMATQYF

V: TRBV2
J: TRBJ2-2
size: NA
D: NA
DNA: TGTGCCAGCAAGAATGAAGGAAACACCGGGGAGCTGTTTTTT
CDR3: CASKNEGNTGELFF

V: TRBV6-2/TRBV6-3
J: TRBJ1-1
size: few
D: NA
DNA: TGTGCCAGCAGTGACTCGGTTTGGGGCCAGAACGTTGAAGCTTTCTTT
CDR3: CASSDSVWGQNVEAFF

V: TRBV7-9
J: TRBJ2-1
size: NA
D: NA
DNA: TGTGCCAGCAGCTTAGACTACGGGATGGGGAAAGAGCAGTTCTTC
CDR3: CASSLDYGMGKEQFF

V: TRBV9
J: TRBJ2-5
size: few
D: TRBD2
DNA: TGTGCCAGCAGCGTCGGTATAGCGGGGCCGGGGGAGACCCAGTACTTC
CDR3: CASSVGIAGPGETQYF

V: TRBV7-8
J: TRBJ1-2
size: few
D: NA
DNA: TGTGCCAGTCGGGGGCCGGGCTGGGGCTACACCTTC
CDR3: CASRGPGWGYTF

V: TRBV4-1
J: TRBJ2-2
size: NA
D: NA
DNA: TGCGCCAGCAGCCTCCAGGGGGGAGCGAACACCGGGGAGCTGTTTTTT
CDR3: CASSLQGGANTGELFF

V: TRBV4-3
J: TRBJ2-3
size: few
D: NA
DNA: TGCGCCAGCAGCCAAGGCGGAAGTAGCCGGACAGATACGCAGTATTTT
CDR3: CASSQGGSSRTDTQYF

V: TRBV12-3/TRBV12-4
J: TRBJ1-1
size: many
D: TRBD1
DNA: TGTGCCAGCAGCCAGGGGGTGGGGAACACTGAAGCTTTCTTT
CDR3: CASSQGVGNTEAFF

V: TRBV12-5
J: TRBJ1-5
size: NA
D: NA
DNA: TGTGCTAGTGGTTGGGACAAGGCCCAGCCCCAGCATTTT
CDR3: CASGWDKAQPQHF

V: TRBV12-3/TRBV12-4
J: TRBJ2-5
size: few
D: NA
DNA: TGTGCCAGCAGTTTTCAGGGGTCAGAGACCCAGTACTTC
CDR3: CASSFQGSETQYF

V: TRBV6-4
J: TRBJ2-1
size: many
D: TRBD1
DNA: TGTGCCAGCAGTGAGACAGGGATTTTCCAGTTCTTC
CDR3: CASSETGIFQFF

V: TRBV20-1
J: TRBJ2-1
size: NA
D: TRBD1
DNA: TGCAGTGCCCAGACAGGGGACTCCTACAATGAGCAGTTCTTC
CDR3: CSAQTGDSYNEQFF

V: TRBV20-1
J: TRBJ2-7
size: few
D: NA
DNA: TGCAGTGCTAGATACAACCCTGGATACGAGCAGTACTTC
CDR3: CSARYNPGYEQYF

V: TRBV4-1
J: TRBJ2-1
size: few
D: NA
DNA: TGCGCCAGCAGCCAAGATTGGAGGAAATCCTACAATGAGCAGTTCTTC
CDR3: CASSQDWRKSYNEQFF

V: TRBV6-5
J: TRBJ2-7
size: many
D: TRBD1
DNA: TGTGCCAGCAGACGACAGGGGGCTAACGAGCAGTACTTC
CDR3: CASRRQGANEQYF

V: TRBV20-1
J: TRBJ2-1
size: few
D: NA
DNA: TGCAGTGCTAGAGCGTTTACTCGGACTGAGCAGTTCTTC
CDR3: CSARAFTRTEQFF

V: TRBV5-1
J: TRBJ2-3
size: NA
D: TRBD2
DNA: TGCGCCAGCAGCGCTCCAGTAGCGGGGGCCCGAGATACGCAGTATTTT
CDR3: CASSAPVAGARDTQYF

V: TRBV7-6
J: TRBJ2-1
size: many
D: TRBD1
DNA: TGTGCCAGCAGCTCGACAGGGGGATTCTACAATGAGCAGTTCTTC
CDR3: CASSSTGGFYNEQFF

V: TRBV7-9
J: TRBJ2-5
size: NA
D: NA
DNA: TGCTTAGCAGGGAAGGAGTGGGAGACCCAGTACTTC
CDR3: CLAGKEWETQYF

V: TRBV6-2/TRBV6-3
J: TRBJ1-1
size: few
D: NA
DNA: TGTGCCACCAAGGACATCCGGAACACTGAAGCTTTCTTT
CDR3: CATKDIRNTEAFF

V: TRBV5-1
J: TRBJ2-7
size: few
D: TRBD1
DNA: TGCGCCAGCGCCGCTCAGGCAGGGGGTTTGTACGAGCAGTACTTC
CDR3: CASAAQAGGLYEQYF

V: TRBV29-1
J: TRBJ2-5
size: few
D: NA
DNA: TGCAGCGTTGCCCATCTCCCAGAGACCCAGTACTTC
CDR3: CSVAHLPETQYF

V: TRBV12-3/TRBV12-4
J: TRBJ1-3
size: NA
D: NA
DNA: TGTGCCGTAAACGGAAACACCATATATTTT
CDR3: CAVNGNTIYF

V: TRBV6-5
J: TRBJ1-5
size: NA
D: NA
DNA: TGTGCCAGCAGTTCCGTGGCTCATCAGCCCCAGCATTTT
CDR3: CASSSVAHQPQHF

V: TRBV7-2
J: TRBJ2-1
size: NA
D: TRBD2
DNA: TGTGCCAGCACCCGGGGGGTAAGCAATGAGCAGTTCTTC
CDR3: CASTRGVSNEQFF

V: TRBV15
J: TRBJ1-1
size: few
D: NA
DNA: TGTGCCACCAGCAGAGGGGCCGACACTGAAGCTTTCTTT
CDR3: CATSRGADTEAFF

V: TRBV7-9
J: TRBJ1-5
size: few
D: NA
DNA: TGTGCCAGCAGCTTAGACCCATATCAGCCCCAGCATTTT
CDR3: CASSLDPYQPQHF

V: TRBV29-1
J: TRBJ2-3
size: NA
D: NA
DNA: TGCAGCGTTGTGGGCCGAACCACAGATACGCAGTATTTT
CDR3: CSVVGRTTDTQYF

V: TRBV6-2/TRBV6-3
J: TRBJ1-1
size: many
D: TRBD1
DNA: TGTGCCAGCAGTTACTCGAATACGGGGACAGGGAAGAACACTGAAGCTTTCTTT
CDR3: CASSYSNTGTGKNTEAFF